The present entry profiles one TCR beta chain with its context. These data originate in a study of blood T cell repertoires in COVID-19. Overall study: Acute and convalescent COVID-19 samples came from the United States, Italy and Spain. PBMCs, B-cell-depleted T cells, or T cells provided the cDNA or gDNA that made up the material.

Germline CDR1 and CDR2: SGHTA and FQGNSA. This CDR3 contains 12 residues. V lost 4 bases and J 4 bases, leaving 5 bases between the germline ends. Original methodology: Amplified reference gene primers provided the basis for estimating nucleated cell counts. The table came from immunoSEQ multiplex PCR; TCRdb's copy has only in-frame clones and leaves some out. Clonal size and the V and J genes are those of that table, whereas D and trimming came from the DNA. The sample holds around 53,000 clones, about 87% seen once. During active infection, Seattle patients enrolled and were then monitored through disease.

The origin of this receptor is a woman aged 55-75 years with COVID-19, enrolled during active disease. Source material: peripheral blood. V gene TRBV7-2 combines with J gene TRBJ1-5; D is unclear. The CDR3 bases are TGTGCCAGCAGCTACACAAATCAGCCCCAGCATTTT. As protein: CASSYTNQPQHF.